This T cell receptor (beta chain) was identified in a study of OX40 agonist ivuxolimab in advanced cancers. Whole-study context: Ivuxolimab, an agonistic anti-OX40 (CD134) antibody, was given to patients.

Some clones are missing from TCRdb's copy, which holds only in-frame ones; the method was immunoSEQ multiplex PCR. This sample has about 32,000 clones, with about 83% found just once. Per the germline V gene, CDR1 is SGHKS and CDR2 is YYEKEE (reference sequence). The V gene lost 1 base and the J gene lost 3 bases, with 8 bases spanning the gap. The CDR3 is made up of 14 amino acids. The sequence was obtained from an adult with an advanced solid tumor such as melanoma, head and neck, liver or kidney cancer. Sequencing was performed on CD4+ or CD8+ T cells sorted from blood, taken in a trial of the OX40 agonist ivuxolimab. The rearrangement joins TRBV5-5 to TRBJ1-5; D gene uncertain. The CDR3 loop reads CASSLSEYNQPQHF. The CDR3 coding sequence is TGTGCCAGCAGCTTGTCGGAGTACAATCAGCCCCAGCATTTT.